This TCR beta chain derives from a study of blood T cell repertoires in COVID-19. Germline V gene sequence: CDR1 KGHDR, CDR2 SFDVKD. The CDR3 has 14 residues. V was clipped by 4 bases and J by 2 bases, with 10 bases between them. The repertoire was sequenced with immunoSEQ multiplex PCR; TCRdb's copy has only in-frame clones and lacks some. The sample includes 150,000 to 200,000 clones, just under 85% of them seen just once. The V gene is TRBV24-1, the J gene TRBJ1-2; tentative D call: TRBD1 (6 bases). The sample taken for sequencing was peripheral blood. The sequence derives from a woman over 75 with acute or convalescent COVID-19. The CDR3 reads CATSEPGQNYGYTF. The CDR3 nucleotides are TGTGCCACCAGTGAACCTGGACAGAACTATGGCTACACCTTC.